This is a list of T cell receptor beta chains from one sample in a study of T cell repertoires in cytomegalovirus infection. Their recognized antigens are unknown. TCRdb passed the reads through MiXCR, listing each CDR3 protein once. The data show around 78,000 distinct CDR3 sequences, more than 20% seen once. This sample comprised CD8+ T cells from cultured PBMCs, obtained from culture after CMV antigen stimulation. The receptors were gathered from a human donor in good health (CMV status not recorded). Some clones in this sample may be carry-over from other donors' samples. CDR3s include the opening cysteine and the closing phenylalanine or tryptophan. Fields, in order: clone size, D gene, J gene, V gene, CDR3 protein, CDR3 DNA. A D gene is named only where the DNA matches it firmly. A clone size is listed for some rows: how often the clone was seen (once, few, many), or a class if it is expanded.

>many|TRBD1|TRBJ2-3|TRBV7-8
CASTTGGYTDTQYF
TGTGCCAGCACGACAGGGGGCTACACAGATACGCAGTATTTT
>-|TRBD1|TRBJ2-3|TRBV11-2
CASSYSRGLTDTQYF
TGTGCCAGCAGCTACTCAAGGGGGCTAACAGATACGCAGTATTTT
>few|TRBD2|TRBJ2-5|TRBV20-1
CSTTPGLARETQYF
TGCAGCACCACTCCGGGACTAGCGAGAGAGACCCAGTACTTC
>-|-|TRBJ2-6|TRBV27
CASSPRTDGSGANVLTF
TGTGCCAGCAGTCCACGGACTGACGGGTCTGGGGCCAACGTCCTGACTTTC
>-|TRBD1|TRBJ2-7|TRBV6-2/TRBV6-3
CASSLYRDRFYEQYF
TGTGCCAGCAGCCTCTACCGGGACAGATTCTACGAGCAGTACTTC
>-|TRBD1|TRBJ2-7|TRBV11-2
CASSTPPGTGDPEQYF
TGTGCCAGCAGCACCCCTCCCGGGACAGGGGATCCCGAGCAGTACTTC
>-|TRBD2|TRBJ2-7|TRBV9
CASSVGGGGPNEQYF
TGTGCCAGCAGCGTAGGGGGCGGGGGGCCGAACGAGCAGTACTTC
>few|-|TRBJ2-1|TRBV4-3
CASSPDTSSYNEQFF
TGCGCCAGCAGTCCGGACACGAGCTCCTACAATGAGCAGTTCTTC
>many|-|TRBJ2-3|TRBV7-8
CASSPAGDTQYF
TGTGCCAGCAGCCCCGCCGGGGATACGCAGTATTTT
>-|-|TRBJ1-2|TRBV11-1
CASSLSGNYGYTF
TGTGCCAGCAGTCTATCGGGGAACTATGGCTACACCTTC
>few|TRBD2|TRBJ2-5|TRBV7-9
CASSLEAGGPQETQYF
TGTGCCAGCAGCTTAGAGGCGGGGGGGCCCCAAGAGACCCAGTACTTC
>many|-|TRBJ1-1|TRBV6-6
CASIEGDMNTEAFF
TGTGCCAGCATCGAGGGGGACATGAACACTGAAGCTTTCTTT
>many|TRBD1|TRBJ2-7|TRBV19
CASSRSTGTGGSYEQYF
TGTGCCAGTAGTAGATCAACCGGGACAGGGGGTTCCTACGAGCAGTACTTC
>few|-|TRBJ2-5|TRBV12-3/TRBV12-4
CASSLHSEETQYF
TGTGCCAGCAGTTTGCACTCCGAAGAGACCCAGTACTTC
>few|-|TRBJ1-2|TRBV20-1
CSARDPRQEGYTF
TGCAGTGCTAGAGATCCCAGACAGGAAGGCTACACCTTC
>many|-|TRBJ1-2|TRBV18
CASSPGLGNYGYTF
TGTGCCAGCTCACCGGGTCTAGGAAACTATGGCTACACCTTC
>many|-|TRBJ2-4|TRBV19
CASSIPSAKNIQYF
TGTGCCAGTAGTATCCCTTCAGCCAAAAACATTCAGTACTTC
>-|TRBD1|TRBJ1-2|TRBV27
CASSPWTGGNYGYTF
TGTGCCAGCAGTCCCTGGACAGGGGGTAACTATGGCTACACCTTC
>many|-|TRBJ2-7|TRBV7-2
CASSLGTELYEQYF
TGTGCCAGCAGCTTAGGGACAGAATTGTACGAGCAGTACTTC
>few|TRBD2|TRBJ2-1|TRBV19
CASSIGLAGGYNEQFF
TGTGCCAGTAGTATCGGACTAGCGGGGGGGTACAATGAGCAGTTCTTC
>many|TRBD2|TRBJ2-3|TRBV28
CASSPLAGYITDTQYF
TGTGCCAGCAGTCCCCTAGCGGGCTACATCACAGATACGCAGTATTTT
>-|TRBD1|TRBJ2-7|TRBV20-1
CSARELRGQGYEQYF
TGCAGTGCTAGAGAGTTGCGTGGACAGGGCTACGAGCAGTACTTC
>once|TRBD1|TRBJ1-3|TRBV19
CASSEDRGGNTIYF
TGTGCCAGTAGTGAGGACAGGGGTGGAAACACCATATATTTT
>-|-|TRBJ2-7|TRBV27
CASSRAGLTSYEQYF
TGTGCCAGCAGTAGAGCCGGACTTACCTCCTACGAGCAGTACTTC
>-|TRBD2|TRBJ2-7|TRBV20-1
CSARGSGRASYEQYF
TGCAGTGCTAGAGGAAGCGGGAGGGCCTCCTACGAGCAGTACTTC
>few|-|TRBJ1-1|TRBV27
CASSVVEGREAFF
TGTGCCAGCAGTGTAGTGGAGGGGAGGGAAGCTTTCTTT
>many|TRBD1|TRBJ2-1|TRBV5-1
CASSYRDRGLEQFF
TGCGCCAGCAGCTACCGGGACAGGGGGCTGGAGCAGTTCTTC
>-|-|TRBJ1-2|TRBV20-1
CSARSVGGRTHGYTF
TGCAGTGCTAGGTCGGTGGGGGGGCGCACCCATGGCTACACCTTC
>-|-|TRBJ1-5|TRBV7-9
CASSPGVGSNQPQHF
TGTGCCAGCAGCCCAGGGGTGGGGAGCAATCAGCCCCAGCATTTT
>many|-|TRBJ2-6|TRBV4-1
CASSQPRDTHERANVLTF
TGCGCCAGCAGCCAACCCAGGGACACCCACGAGAGGGCCAACGTCCTGACTTTC
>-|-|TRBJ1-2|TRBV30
CAWNTGVITDPTNYGYTF
TGTGCCTGGAATACCGGGGTAATCACCGATCCTACTAACTATGGCTACACCTTC
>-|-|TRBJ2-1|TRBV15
CATSTRGASYNEQFF
TGTGCCACCAGCACCCGGGGGGCCTCCTACAATGAGCAGTTCTTC
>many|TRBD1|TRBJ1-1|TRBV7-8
CASSPLGQGDTEAFF
TGTGCCAGCAGCCCCCTGGGACAGGGAGACACTGAAGCTTTCTTT
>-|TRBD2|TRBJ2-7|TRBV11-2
CASSLSGITLEQYF
TGTGCCAGCAGCTTAAGCGGGATTACATTGGAGCAGTACTTC
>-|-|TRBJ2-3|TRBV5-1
CASSLGVSGASTDTQYF
TGCGCCAGCAGCTTGGGTGTTAGCGGAGCTAGCACAGATACGCAGTATTTT
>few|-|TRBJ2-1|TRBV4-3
CASSQDPAVGGNEQFF
TGCGCCAGCAGCCAAGATCCAGCGGTTGGGGGCAATGAGCAGTTCTTC
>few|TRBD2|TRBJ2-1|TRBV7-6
CASSLGGLAGGPDEQFF
TGTGCCAGCAGCCTGGGGGGACTAGCGGGGGGCCCGGATGAGCAGTTCTTC